This T cell receptor beta chain is from a study of T cells in Graves' hyperthyroidism and ophthalmopathy. Study results and limitations: The majority of expanded thyroid clonotypes above 0.001 also appeared in blood. Ophthalmopathy was identified by the model a median roughly 6.5 months ahead of onset.

This clonotype was observed a few times. Its antigen is not known. The CDR3 runs to 14 residues. V shed 7 bases and J 5 bases; nucleotides not matched to a gene: 8. CDR1 is SNHLY and CDR2 is FYNNEI in the germline V gene. Any patient presenting with uncontrolled infection, other autoimmune disease, pregnancy or lactation was left out. Using more than 7.5 ml of fresh peripheral blood, PBMCs were prepared. From RNA transcripts, TCR beta CDR3 regions were amplified. HTBI primers were the set used in a first-round RT-PCR of the TCR CDR3. TCRdb re-called the multiplex PCR reads through MiXCR, storing one row per CDR3 protein. This sample carries about 640,000 distinct CDR3 sequences, around 21% of them seen once, and the ten largest clones take over 30%.

V and J are TRBV2 and TRBJ1-5; 7 bases match TRBD1. Material for sequencing was blood. The clonotype comes from a man aged 25-45 years with Graves' ophthalmopathy. CDR3 loop: CASNSQGTDQPQHF. In DNA form, the CDR3 reads TGTGCCAGCAACTCACAGGGGACGGATCAGCCCCAGCATTTT.